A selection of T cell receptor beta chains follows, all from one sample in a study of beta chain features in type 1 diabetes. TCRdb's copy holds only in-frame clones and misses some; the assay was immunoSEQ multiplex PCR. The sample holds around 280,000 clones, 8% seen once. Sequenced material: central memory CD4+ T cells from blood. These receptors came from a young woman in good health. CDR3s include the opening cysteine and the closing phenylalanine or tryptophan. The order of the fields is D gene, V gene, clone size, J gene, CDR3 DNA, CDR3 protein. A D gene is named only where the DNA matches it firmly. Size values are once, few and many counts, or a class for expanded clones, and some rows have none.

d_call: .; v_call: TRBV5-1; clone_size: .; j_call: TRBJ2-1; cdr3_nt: TGCGCCAGCAGCTTTCAGGGACCCTACAATGAGCAGTTCTTC; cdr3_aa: CASSFQGPYNEQFF
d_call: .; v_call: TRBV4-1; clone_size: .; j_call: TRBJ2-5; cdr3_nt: TGCGCCAGCAGCCAAGGGTACAGTACGTCTCAAGAGACCCAGTACTTC; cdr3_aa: CASSQGYSTSQETQYF
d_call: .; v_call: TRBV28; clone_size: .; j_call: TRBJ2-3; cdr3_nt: TGTGCCAGCAGGGGATGGGAAAGCACAGATACGCAGTATTTT; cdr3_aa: CASRGWESTDTQYF
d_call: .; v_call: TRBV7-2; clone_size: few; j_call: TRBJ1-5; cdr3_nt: TGTGCCAGCAGCTTAGCCTCTGTAGGGAAGAGAGATCAGCCCCAGCATTTT; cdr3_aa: CASSLASVGKRDQPQHF
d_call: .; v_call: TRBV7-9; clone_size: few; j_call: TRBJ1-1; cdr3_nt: TGTGCCAGCAGCCCGTCCCGTGTCAACACTGAAGCTTTCTTT; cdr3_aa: CASSPSRVNTEAFF
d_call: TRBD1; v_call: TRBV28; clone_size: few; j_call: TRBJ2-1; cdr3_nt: TGTGCCAGCTCGCGGCGAGGACAGGGGGCGATTGAGCAGTTCTTC; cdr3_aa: CASSRRGQGAIEQFF
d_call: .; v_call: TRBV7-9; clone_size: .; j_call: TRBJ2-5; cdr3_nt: TGTGCCAGCAGCTTAGCGGGAGGACAAGAGACCCAGTACTTC; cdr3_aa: CASSLAGGQETQYF
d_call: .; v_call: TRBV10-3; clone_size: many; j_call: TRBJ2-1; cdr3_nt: TGTGCCATCAGTGCGAAGGGGAATGAGCAGTTCTTC; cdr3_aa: CAISAKGNEQFF
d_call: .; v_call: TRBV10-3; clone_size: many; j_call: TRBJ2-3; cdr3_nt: TGTGCCATCAGTGAGTCGGTTCAAGGAGATACGCAGTATTTT; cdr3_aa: CAISESVQGDTQYF
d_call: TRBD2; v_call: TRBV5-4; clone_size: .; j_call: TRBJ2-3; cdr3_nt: TGTGCCAGCAGCTTGCAGTTAGTACTAGCGGGGGGGCAAACAGATACGCAGTATTTT; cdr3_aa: CASSLQLVLAGGQTDTQYF
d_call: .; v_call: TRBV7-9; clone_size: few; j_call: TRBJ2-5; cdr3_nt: TGTGCCAGCAGCTTAGGTCAGAACTTTGGGGAGACCCAGTACTTC; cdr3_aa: CASSLGQNFGETQYF
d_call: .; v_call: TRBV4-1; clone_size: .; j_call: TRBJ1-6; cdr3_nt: TGCGCCAGCAGCCAAATCCCCCGCACGCGGTATTCACCCCTCCACTTT; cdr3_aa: CASSQIPRTRYSPLHF
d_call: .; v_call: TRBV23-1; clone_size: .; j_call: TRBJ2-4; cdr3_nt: TGCGCCAGCAGTCAAAAGAGGGTAGCCAAAAACATTCAGTACTTC; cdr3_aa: CASSQKRVAKNIQYF
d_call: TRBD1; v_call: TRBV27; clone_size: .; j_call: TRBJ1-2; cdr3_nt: TGTGCCAGCAGTTTCGGGGACAGGGTAGCTAACTATGGCTACACCTTC; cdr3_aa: CASSFGDRVANYGYTF
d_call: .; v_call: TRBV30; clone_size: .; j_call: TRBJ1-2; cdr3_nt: TGTGCCTGGAGTGTCCAGGGCTACACCTTC; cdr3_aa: CAWSVQGYTF
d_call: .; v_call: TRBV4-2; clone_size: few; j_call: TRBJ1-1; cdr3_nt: TGTGCCAGCAGCCAAGATAGTACAGGGAGGGTTAAAGCTTTCTTT; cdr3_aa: CASSQDSTGRVKAFF
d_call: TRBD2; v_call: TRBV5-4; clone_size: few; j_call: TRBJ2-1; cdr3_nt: TGTGCCAGCAGCCCGACTAGCGGAGACAATGAGCAGTTCTTC; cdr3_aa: CASSPTSGDNEQFF
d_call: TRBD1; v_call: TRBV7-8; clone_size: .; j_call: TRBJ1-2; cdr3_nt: TGTGCCAGCAGCGTTCGGGACAGGGGAGACTATGGCTACACCTTC; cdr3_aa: CASSVRDRGDYGYTF
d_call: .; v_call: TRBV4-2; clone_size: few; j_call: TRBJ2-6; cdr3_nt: TGTGCCAGCAGCCTTAGGCAGGGTATGGCTGGGGCCAACGTCCTGACTTTC; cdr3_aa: CASSLRQGMAGANVLTF
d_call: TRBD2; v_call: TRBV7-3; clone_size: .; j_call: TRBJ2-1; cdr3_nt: TGTGCCAGCAGCTTAGTTGGGGAGGGTGAGCAGTTCTTC; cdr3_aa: CASSLVGEGEQFF
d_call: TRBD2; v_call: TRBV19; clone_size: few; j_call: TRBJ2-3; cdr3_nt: TGTGCCAGCCAGAGGGTTGCTAGCGGGAGGTACACAGATACGCAGTATTTT; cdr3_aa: CASQRVASGRYTDTQYF
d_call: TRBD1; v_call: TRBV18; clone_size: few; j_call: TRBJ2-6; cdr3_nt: TGTGCCAGCTCATCGCAGGGGGCAGCCGGGGCCAACGTCCTGACTTTC; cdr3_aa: CASSSQGAAGANVLTF
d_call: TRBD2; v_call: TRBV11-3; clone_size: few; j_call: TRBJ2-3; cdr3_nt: TGTGCCAGCAGCTTTCGGGAGGGCCCTACAGATACGCAGTATTTT; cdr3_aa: CASSFREGPTDTQYF
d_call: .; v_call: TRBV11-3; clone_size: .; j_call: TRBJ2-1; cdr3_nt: TGTGCCAGCAGCTCACCCACTTACAATGAGCAGTTCTTC; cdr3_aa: CASSSPTYNEQFF
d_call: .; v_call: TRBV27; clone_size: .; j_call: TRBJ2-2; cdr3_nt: TGTGCCAGCAGTTTACGGGGGATGAACACCGGGGAGCTGTTTTTT; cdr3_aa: CASSLRGMNTGELFF
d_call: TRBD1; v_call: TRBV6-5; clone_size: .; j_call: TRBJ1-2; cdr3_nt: TGTGCCAGCAGTTACTCAGAGCAGGGGGCGGGCGGCTACACCTTC; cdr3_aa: CASSYSEQGAGGYTF
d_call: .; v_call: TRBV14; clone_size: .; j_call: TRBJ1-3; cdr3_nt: TGTGCCAGCAGCCGACTGACAGCCTCTGGAAACACCATATATTTT; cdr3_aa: CASSRLTASGNTIYF
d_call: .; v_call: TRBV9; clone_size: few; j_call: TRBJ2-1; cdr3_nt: TGTGCCAGCAGTGTTCGCGAGGGTGAGCAGTTCTTC; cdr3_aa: CASSVREGEQFF
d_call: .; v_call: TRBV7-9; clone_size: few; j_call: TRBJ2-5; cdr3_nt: TGTGCCAGCAGCTATATTCCCGAGACCCAGTACTTC; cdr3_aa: CASSYIPETQYF
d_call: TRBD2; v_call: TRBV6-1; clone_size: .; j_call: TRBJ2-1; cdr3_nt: TGTGCCAGCAGGGGACTAGCGGGAGGGCATAATGAGCAGTTCTTC; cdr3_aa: CASRGLAGGHNEQFF
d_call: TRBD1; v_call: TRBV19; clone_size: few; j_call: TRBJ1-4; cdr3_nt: TGTGCCAGTCGGCCCCGGAGTTCCGGGACAGGGTTTGAAAAACTGTTTTTT; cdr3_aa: CASRPRSSGTGFEKLFF
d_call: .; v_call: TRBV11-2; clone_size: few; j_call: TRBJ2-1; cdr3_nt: TGTGCCAGCAGCTTTATCTTCGATGAGCAGTTCTTC; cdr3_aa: CASSFIFDEQFF
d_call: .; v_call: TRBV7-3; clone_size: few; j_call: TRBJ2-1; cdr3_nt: TGTGCCAGCAGCCAGGCCGGGGACGATGAGCAGTTCTTC; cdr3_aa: CASSQAGDDEQFF
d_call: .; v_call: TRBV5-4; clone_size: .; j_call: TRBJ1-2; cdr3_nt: TGTGCCAGCAGCCCGGACGGACTCTATGGCTACACCTTC; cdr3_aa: CASSPDGLYGYTF